These 21 T cell receptor beta chains originate from one sample sequenced in a study of HIV-infected patients and healthy controls. Via MiXCR, TCRdb re-called the 5' RACE reads, giving one row per CDR3 protein. This sample carries about 64,000 distinct CDR3 sequences, 15% to 20% of them seen once, and the ten largest clones take under 1.5%. Material for sequencing was CD4+ T cells from blood. These receptors were obtained from a human donor in good health.

On this clonotype itself: This may come from a read error, since a much larger clone is one base off. The chain combines TRBV7-2 with TRBJ1-1; 7 positions match TRBD1. This CDR3 comprises 14 residues. CDR1 SGHTA and CDR2 FQGNSA come from the germline V gene. The CDR3 DNA sequence: TGTGTCAGCAGCTCTAGCCAGGGGGGTGGTGAAGCTTTCTTT. Translated: CVSSSSQGGGEAFF.

The chain joins TRBV11-2 to TRBJ1-5, with 9 bases matching TRBD1. This CDR3 region has 15 residues. V lost 1 base and J lost 7; bases outside the gene matches: 5. The germline V gene has CDR1 SGHAT and CDR2 FQNNGV. This chain's CDR3 is CASSLGTGVGQPQHF. CDR3 DNA sequence: TGTGCCAGCAGCTTAGGGACAGGGGTTGGGCAGCCCCAGCATTTT.

This clonotype occurred a few times. The chain uses TRBV3-1 and TRBJ2-2; no definite D call. This CDR3 region has 15 residues. V was trimmed by 0 bases and J by 4 bases, leaving 9 bases between them. Germline lookup yields CDR1 LGHDT and CDR2 YNNKEL (reference sequence). The CDR3 protein is CASSQDLGGTGELFF. The CDR3 nucleotides are TGTGCCAGCAGCCAAGATCTTGGTGGCACCGGGGAGCTGTTTTTT.

This clonotype occurred a few times. The V gene is TRBV4-1, the J gene TRBJ1-4; D call uncertain. V shed 0 bases and J shed 8 bases, with 10 bases lying between them. The germline V gene has CDR1 MGHRA and CDR2 YSYEKL. The CDR3 is 14 residues long. The CDR3 is CASSQDPLGEKLFF. The CDR3 DNA reads TGCGCCAGCAGCCAAGATCCCTTAGGGGAAAAACTGTTTTTT.

This clonotype was detected a few times. The chain recombines TRBV11-2 with TRBJ2-2, with TRBD2 identical over 10 bases. This CDR3 comprises 14 residues. Germline-derived CDR1 and CDR2 are SGHAT and FQNNGV. Trimming removed 5 bases from V and 5 bases from J; junction bases left unmatched: 2. Here the CDR3 DNA reads TGTGCCAGCAGCATTAGCGGGAGGACCGGGGAGCTGTTTTTT. It is translated as CASSISGRTGELFF. The variable domain in full, with the rest retrieved from reference TRBV11-2 and TRBJ2-2, is EAGVAQSPRYKIIEKRQSVAFWCNPISGHATLYWYQQILGQGPKLLIQFQNNGVVDDSQLPKDRFSAERLKGVDSTLKIQPAKLEDSAVYLCASSISGRTGELFFGEGSRLTVL.

The J gene is TRBJ1-3, the V gene TRBV19, with TRBD1 identical over 7 bases. The V gene end was trimmed by 8 bases and the J gene end by 5 bases; junction bases not matched to a gene: 6. Germline V gene data show CDR1 as LNHDA and CDR2 as SQIVND (reference sequence). There are 13 residues in the CDR3. For the CDR3, the DNA is TGTGCCAGTCCGACAGGGAACCGAAACACCATATATTTT. Translating gives CASPTGNRNTIYF.

The CDR3, as DNA: TGTGCCAGCAGCCCTGAGGCTAGCAACCATGAGCAGTTCTTC. It encodes CASSPEASNHEQFF. The chain couples TRBV7-3 to TRBJ2-1; the D gene is possibly TRBD2 (5 bases). This CDR3 spans 14 amino acids. Germline V gene sequence: CDR1 SGHTA, CDR2 FQGTGA. Trimming stripped 5 bases from V and 8 bases from J, with 16 bases between.

The gene calls are TRBV10-3 and TRBJ1-5; 12 nucleotides align to TRBD1. Unmatched junction bases numbered 2, after V lost 0 bases and J lost 2 bases. Germline V gene sequence: CDR1 ENHRY, CDR2 SYGVKD. The CDR3 has 17 residues. The CDR3 reads CAISESGQGAGNQPQHF. Written as DNA, the CDR3 is TGTGCCATCAGTGAGTCGGGACAGGGGGCTGGCAATCAGCCCCAGCATTTT.

Only a few counts were recorded for this clonotype. This chain links TRBV29-1 with TRBJ2-1, with unresolved D. The CDR3 contains 12 residues. The V gene lost 3 bases and the J gene lost 4 bases, with 7 bases spanning the gap. CDR1 SQVTM and CDR2 ANQGSEA come from the germline V gene. Written as DNA, the CDR3 is TGCAGCGTTGATTCCGGGTACAATGAGCAGTTCTTC. Its protein is CSVDSGYNEQFF.

The V call is TRBV7-9, the J call TRBJ2-1; TRBD2 matches at 9 bases. Germline V gene sequence: CDR1 SEHNR, CDR2 FQNEAQ (reference sequence). The CDR3 is 16 amino acids. With V trimmed by 2 bases and J by 6 bases, 8 bases remained unmatched. The CDR3 loop reads CASSLQAGGPTNEQFF. In DNA, the CDR3 is TGTGCCAGCAGCTTACAGGCGGGGGGGCCGACCAATGAGCAGTTCTTC. Complete variable domain (other parts from reference TRBV7-9 and TRBJ2-1): DTGVSQNPRHKITKRGQNVTFRCDPISEHNRLYWYRQTLGQGPEFLTYFQNEAQLEKSRLLSDRFSAERPKGSFSTLEIQRTEQGDSAMYLCASSLQAGGPTNEQFFGPGTRLTVL.

This clonotype has just a few counts. The chain recombines TRBV5-1 with TRBJ2-3; D not certain. The CDR3 sequence is 14 residues long. The germline CDR1 and CDR2 sequences are SGHRS and YFSETQ. V was pared by 0 bases and J by 5 bases, with 10 bases between. This chain's CDR3 is CASSLAGVGDTQYF. CDR3 bases: TGCGCCAGCAGCTTGGCTGGGGTTGGAGATACGCAGTATTTT.

This clonotype was observed at least ten times. The rearrangement uses TRBV18 and TRBJ2-5; D remains ambiguous. The CDR3 is 13 residues long. Germline assignment: CDR1 KGHSH and CDR2 LQKENI. The V end was cut by 3 bases, the J end by 3 bases, with 8 bases between. DNA for the CDR3: TGTGCCAGCTCACCCCGACCTAAAGAGACCCAGTACTTC. Its protein product is CASSPRPKETQYF.

The sample holds a few counts of this clonotype. The chain couples TRBV10-2 to TRBJ1-2; no clear D. The CDR3 sequence is 14 residues long. Trimming shortened V by 0 bases and J by 4 bases, and 9 bases separated the two germline ends. The V gene's germline CDR1 is WSHSY and CDR2 SAAADI. Written as DNA, the CDR3 is TGCGCCAGCAGTGAGTCCGGAAATGGCTATGGCTACACCTTC. Its translation is CASSESGNGYGYTF.

The chain recombines TRBV4-1 with TRBJ2-7; tentative D call: TRBD2 (5 bases). CDR3 size: 11 residues. CDR1 is MGHRA and CDR2 is YSYEKL in the germline V gene. This CDR3 is CVIPPGGEQYF. Written as DNA, the CDR3 is TGCGTTATCCCCCCCGGAGGTGAGCAGTACTTC.

This sequence joins TRBV6-2 or TRBV6-3 and TRBJ2-1; D remains unclear. The germline CDR1 and CDR2 sequences are MNHEY and SVGEGT. This CDR3 is built from 19 residues. Trimming removed 3 bases from V and 5 bases from J, with 26 bases in between. CDR3 sequence: CASSYRRQKRPPLNNEQFF. CDR3 coding DNA: TGTGCCAGCAGTTATAGGCGACAAAAACGTCCACCTCTGAACAATGAGCAGTTCTTC.

This clonotype has a count of ten or more. The rearrangement uses TRBV20-1 and TRBJ2-6; D is uncertain. The germline V gene has CDR1 DFQATT and CDR2 SNEGSKA (reference sequence). This CDR3 contains 14 residues. Trimming shortened V by 6 bases and J by 4 bases, and 13 bases separated the two germline ends. CDR3 loop: CSATSLKGANVLTF. For the CDR3, the DNA is TGCAGTGCCACATCCTTAAAAGGGGCCAACGTCCTGACTTTC.

V gene TRBV9 combines with J gene TRBJ2-1; TRBD2 matches 12 bases. Losses at the gene ends were 4 bases for V and 0 bases for J; bases not matched to a gene: 2. In germline, CDR1 is SGDLS, CDR2 YYNGEE. The CDR3 extends over 16 amino acids. The CDR3, as DNA: TGTGCCAGCAGCCCGACTAGCGGGAGCTCCTACAATGAGCAGTTCTTC. Translation: CASSPTSGSSYNEQFF. The variable domain in full, completed from reference TRBV9 and TRBJ2-1, reads DSGVTQTPKHLITATGQRVTLRCSPRSGDLSVYWYQQSLDQGLQFLIQYYNGEERAKGNILERFSAQQFPDLHSELNLSSLELGDSALYFCASSPTSGSSYNEQFFGPGTRLTVL.

In its sample, this clonotype was seen once. The chain couples TRBV20-1 to TRBJ2-1, with 7 bases fitting TRBD1. This CDR3 has 15 residues. V was pared by 0 bases and J by 0 bases, with 2 bases of the junction left unmatched. Per germline, CDR1 DFQATT and CDR2 SNEGSKA (reference sequence). The CDR3 DNA follows: TGCAGTGCTAGAGAAAGGGACAGCTCCTACAATGAGCAGTTCTTC. It yields the protein CSARERDSSYNEQFF.

In this sample, this clonotype turned up many times. V and J are TRBV9 and TRBJ2-6, with D uncertain. Germline V gene lookup returns CDR1 SGDLS and CDR2 YYNGEE. The CDR3 consists of 14 residues. V dropped 2 bases and J dropped 1 base, with 4 bases sitting between them. The CDR3 spells CASSVLSGANVLTF. The CDR3 nucleotides are TGTGCCAGCAGCGTCCTGTCTGGGGCCAACGTCCTGACTTTC.

This chain connects TRBV3-1 to TRBJ1-2; tentatively, D is TRBD1 (6 bases). The V end lost 4 bases, the J end lost 6 bases, and 15 bases lay between the germline ends. CDR1 is LGHDT and CDR2 is YNNKEL in the germline V gene (reference sequence). The CDR3 sequence is 14 residues long. The CDR3 DNA sequence: TGTGCCAGCAGCCTCACAACAGGGAGTAATGGCTACACCTTC. Translation gives CASSLTTGSNGYTF.

This clonotype has just a few counts. The rearrangement links TRBV3-1 to TRBJ1-2, with 10 positions matching TRBD1. The CDR3 sequence is 13 residues long. The J segment lost 6 bases and the V segment lost 4 bases, leaving 2 bases of the junction unmatched. The germline V gene encodes CDR1 LGHDT and CDR2 YNNKEL (reference sequence). The CDR3 nucleotides read TGTGCCAGCAGCCCGACAGGGGGCGATGGCTACACCTTC. Protein sequence: CASSPTGGDGYTF.